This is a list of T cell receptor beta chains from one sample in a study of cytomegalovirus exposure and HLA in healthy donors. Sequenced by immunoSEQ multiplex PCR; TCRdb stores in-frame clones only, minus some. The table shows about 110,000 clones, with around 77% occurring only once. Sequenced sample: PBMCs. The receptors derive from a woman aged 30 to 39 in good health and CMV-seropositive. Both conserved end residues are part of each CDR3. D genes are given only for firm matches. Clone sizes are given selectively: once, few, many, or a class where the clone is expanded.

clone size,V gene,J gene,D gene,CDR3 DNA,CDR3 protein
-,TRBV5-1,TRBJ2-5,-,TGCGCCAGCAGCGTAGGACTGGAGCAGTACTTC,CASSVGLEQYF
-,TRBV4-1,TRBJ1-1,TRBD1,TGCGCCAGCAACCGGGGGACAGGGGGCATGGGGAACACTGAAGCTTTCTTT,CASNRGTGGMGNTEAFF
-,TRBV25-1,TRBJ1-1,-,TGTGCCAGCAGTGAATCAAGGGGTCGGGGGAGCACTGAAGCTTTCTTT,CASSESRGRGSTEAFF
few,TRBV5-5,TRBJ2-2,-,TGTGCCAGCAGCCGAAGGTACGGGGAAGACGGGGAGCTGTTTTTT,CASSRRYGEDGELFF
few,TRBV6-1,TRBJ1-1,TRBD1,TGTGCCAGCCCTCGGGACAGGGGAGGCGAAGCTTTCTTT,CASPRDRGGEAFF
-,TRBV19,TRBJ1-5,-,TGTGCCAGTAGTATTCTGGCCGGGACACAGAATCAGCCCCAGCATTTT,CASSILAGTQNQPQHF
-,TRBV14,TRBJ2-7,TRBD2,TGTGCCAGCAGCCAAGATCTTCCTAGCGGGAGGACTCCCTACGAGCAGTACTTC,CASSQDLPSGRTPYEQYF
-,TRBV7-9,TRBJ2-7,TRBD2,TGTGCCAGCAGCTTAGTGACTAGCGGGAACGAGCAGTACTTC,CASSLVTSGNEQYF
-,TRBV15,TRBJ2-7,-,TGTGCCACGGCCCGGGACAAGGGGGAGCAGTACTTC,CATARDKGEQYF
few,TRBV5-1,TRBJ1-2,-,TGCGCCAGCAGCTTGGTCACCGAGGTAAATGGCTACACCTTC,CASSLVTEVNGYTF
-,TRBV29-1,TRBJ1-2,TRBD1,TGCAGCGTTCTGATCCGGGACAGGGGCGACTATGGCTACACCTTC,CSVLIRDRGDYGYTF
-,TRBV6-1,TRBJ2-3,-,TGTGCCAGCAGTGAGCAGGTGGCTAGGAGGTTGGGCACAGATACGCAGTATTTT,CASSEQVARRLGTDTQYF
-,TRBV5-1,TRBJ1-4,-,TGCGCCAGCAGCTTACAGGGATCTAATGAAAAACTGTTTTTT,CASSLQGSNEKLFF
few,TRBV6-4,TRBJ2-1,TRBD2,TGTGCCAGCAGTGACGGACTAGCGGGAGACAATGAGCAGTTCTTC,CASSDGLAGDNEQFF
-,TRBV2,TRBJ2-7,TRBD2,TGTGCCAGCACGAGCGGGGGGCCTACCTACGAGCAGTACTTC,CASTSGGPTYEQYF
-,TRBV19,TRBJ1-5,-,TGTGCCAGTAGTGCAATACAGGGCGGTCAGCCCCAGCATTTT,CASSAIQGGQPQHF
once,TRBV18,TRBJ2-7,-,TGTGCCAGCTCACCATCCCCAGGGTACGAGCAGTACTTC,CASSPSPGYEQYF
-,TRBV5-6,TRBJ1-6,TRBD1,TGTGCCAGCAGCCCCTTACAGGGGCAGAATTCACCCCTCCACTTT,CASSPLQGQNSPLHF
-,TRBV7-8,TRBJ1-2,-,TGTGCCAGCAGCTTAAGAGGCAGGGATTTATCTGGCTACACCTTC,CASSLRGRDLSGYTF
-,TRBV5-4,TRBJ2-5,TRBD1,TGTGCCAGCAGCTTGACAGGGGGCTCGGGCATAGAGACCCAGCACTTC,CASSLTGGSGIETQHF
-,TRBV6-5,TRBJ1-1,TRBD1,TGTGCCAGCAGGGCAAGTAGGGGGCTGAGCACTGAAGCTTTCTTT,CASRASRGLSTEAFF
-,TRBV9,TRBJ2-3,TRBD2,TGTGCCAGCAGCTTGAGCGGGAACACAGATACGCAGTATTTT,CASSLSGNTDTQYF
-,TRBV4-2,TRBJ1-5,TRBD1,TGTGCCAGCAGCCCAATGCAGGGGGATAGCAATCAGCCCCAGCATTTT,CASSPMQGDSNQPQHF